The present TCR beta chain was sequenced within a study of control samples from healthy donors and cancer patients. Sequenced by immunoSEQ multiplex PCR; TCRdb stores in-frame clones only, minus some. Among about 150,000 clones, approximately 94% were seen once, and the ten largest hold 5% to 6.5%. The germline V gene encodes CDR1 LNHDA and CDR2 SQIVND (reference sequence). The CDR3 is made up of 15 amino acids. After removal of 5 bases from V and 0 bases from J, the junction contained 4 bases not matched to a gene. Sequencing was done on a sample of blood. The chain couples TRBV19 to TRBJ1-5; 7 bases are a match to TRBD1. This sequence originates from a man aged 40-49 years in good health. CDR3 sequence (DNA): TGTGCCAGTAGTCCCTGGGACAGTAGCAATCAGCCCCAGCATTTT. Translating gives CASSPWDSSNQPQHF.